The subject of this entry is one T cell receptor (beta chain). This CDR3 has 15 amino acids. The V gene's germline CDR1 is SGHKS and CDR2 YYEKEE (reference sequence). Trimming pared 0 bases from V and 6 bases from J, leaving 13 bases between. This specimen comes from a study of blood T cells in healthy people across ages. Using a J-beta primer mix together with a sample-barcoded 5' primer, a second PCR was run for roughly 7 to 12 cycles. TCRdb re-derived calls from the 5' RACE reads in MiXCR, one entry per CDR3 protein. The table records hundreds of thousands of distinct CDR3 sequences, around half of them present only once.

The sequence was collected from a woman aged 55-69 years in good health. The rearrangement joins TRBV5-5 to TRBJ2-4; D might be TRBD1 or TRBD2, each matching 5 bases. Sequenced input: blood. CDR3 nucleotide sequence: TGTGCCAGCAGCTTGGAGGGACGGATAGCAAACATTCAGTACTTC. Protein product: CASSLEGRIANIQYF.